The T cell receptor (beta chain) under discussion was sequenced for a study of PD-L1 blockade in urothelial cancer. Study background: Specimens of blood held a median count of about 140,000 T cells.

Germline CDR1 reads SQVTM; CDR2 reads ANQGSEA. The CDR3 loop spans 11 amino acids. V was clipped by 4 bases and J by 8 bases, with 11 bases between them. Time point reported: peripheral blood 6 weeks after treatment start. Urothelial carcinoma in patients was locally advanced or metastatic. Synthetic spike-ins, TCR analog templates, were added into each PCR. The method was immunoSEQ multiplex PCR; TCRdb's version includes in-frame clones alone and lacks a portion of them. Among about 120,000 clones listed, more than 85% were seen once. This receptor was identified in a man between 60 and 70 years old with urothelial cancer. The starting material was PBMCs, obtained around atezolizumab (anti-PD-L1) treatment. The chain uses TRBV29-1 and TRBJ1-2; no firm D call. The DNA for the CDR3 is TGCAGCGTTGGCAGGCTACTGGGCTACACCTTC. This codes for CSVGRLLGYTF.